This T cell receptor (beta chain) comes out of a study of regulatory T cells in long-lasting Graves disease (dated by TCRdb to the early 2020s). Background on the whole study: Persistent Graves' disease was defined as persistently positive TSH receptor autoantibodies together with antithyroid drug treatment for over 5 years. Peripheral blood TCR sequencing and RNA sequencing compared persistent Graves' disease patients with newly diagnosed Graves' disease patients. The study took place in China and was registered as a clinical trial. TCR sequencing covered some 13 persistent and about 20 newly diagnosed Graves' disease patients, 33 samples in total. In the clinical cohort, patients with persistent Graves' disease had used antithyroid drugs for an average of about 10 years.

Sample time point, as interpreted from the label and publication: persistent/refractory GD, antithyroid drugs over 5 years with positive TRAb. For both TCR sequencing and RNA sequencing, RNA was extracted from PBMCs using TRIzol. The diagnosis of Graves' disease was made according to American Thyroid Association guidelines. Patients for the study were recruited at an endocrinology department in Xi'an, China. From each patient, approximately 9.9 milliliters of peripheral blood was collected into an EDTA anticoagulant tube. Ficoll Paque Plus density gradient separation was used to isolate PBMCs, and no further T cell sorting was performed. RNA quality was checked with an Agilent 2100 Bioanalyzer and agarose gel, and concentration with a NanoDrop 2000. The receptor library was made with multiplex PCR. TCRdb records Illumina HiSeq 4000 as the sequencer. TCR beta libraries were built with iRepertoire HTBI primers and Arm-PCR amplification of CDR3 regions. Before sequencing, the PCR products went through gel purification. In the source study's methods: Gene usage analysis of CDR3 amino acid clonotypes relied on the 60 or so TRBV and 15 or so TRBJ segments identified across samples. COPE and FqMerger were used to merge the filtered high-quality paired reads into contigs. BLAST was used to align contigs to IMGT TRBV, TRBD and TRBJ reference genes, and CDR3 was defined according to IMGT. Clonotypes above 0.1% frequency were classified as highly expanded clones. Repertoire diversity was measured by Shannon entropy, and V-J evenness by the Gini coefficient. Public clonotypes were defined as clonotypes shared by more than one individual. The public reads were run again by TCRdb, first through fastp at Q25 and then through MiXCR, and only productive beta chains were kept. Rows with one shared CDR3 protein collapse into an entry with the most common genes and DNA. The V and J calls and clone size come from TCRdb's table, not from the authors' own analysis. Within this sample are 650,000 to 700,000 distinct CDR3 sequences, with 30% of them counted one time only. The top ten clones comprise 40% to 55% of the sample.

With respect to this clonotype: Its antigen is still unknown. Base qualities are not at hand, and no much larger clone is one base apart.

The germline V gene (reference sequence) gives CDR1 as DFQATT and CDR2 as SNEGSKA. Its CDR3 holds 13 amino acids, cysteine through phenylalanine. Only CDR3 DNA is held: 39 bases, read in frame from base 1. V loses 5 bases of germline sequence and J loses 0 bases, and the interval between the two ends is 10 bases. Overall study results and their limits: Preferential use of TRBV28, TRBJ1-2 and TRBJ2-5 was observed in persistent disease, whereas TRBV20-1 and TRBJ2-1 were favored in newly diagnosed disease. Sequencing and analysis were restricted to the TCR beta chain. The small sample size was acknowledged by the authors as a limitation that may reduce accuracy. Compared with newly diagnosed patients, persistent Graves' disease patients had lower TCR Shannon entropy and fewer highly expanded clones, which suggests clonal expansion. Only peripheral blood was studied, because thyroid tissue, the primary lesion, was inaccessible. A larger number of public clonotypes was shared among persistent patients (approximately 2,500) than among newly diagnosed patients (more than 850).

The sequences come from peripheral blood mononuclear cells (PBMCs), collected when the disease was refractory, from a patient treated with antithyroid drugs. Rearrangement joined TRBV20-1 to TRBJ1-2, with the D gene not clear enough to name. This receptor was taken from a female donor with Graves disease. The CDR3 region: CSAGESANYGYTF. The base sequence is TGCAGTGCTGGGGAAAGCGCTAACTATGGCTACACCTTC.